This T cell receptor beta chain was observed in a study of blood T cell repertoires in COVID-19. Study-wide background: T cells, B-cell-depleted T cells, or PBMCs supplied cDNA or gDNA.

Under the authors' procedure: Reference gene primer amplification gave estimated nucleated cell counts. Assay: immunoSEQ multiplex PCR; the TCRdb copy retains only in-frame clones and omits some. From that table come the V and J calls and clone size; the DNA was used to work out D and trimming. The table shows around 77,000 clones, with more than 75% occurring only once. The CDR3 is made up of 15 amino acids. The ends were cut back, 0 bases at V and 2 bases at J, with 9 bases in the middle. CDR1 and CDR2 from the germline V gene are MGHRA and YSYEKL. This sequence joins TRBV4-1 and TRBJ2-3; perhaps TRBD2 as D (7 bases). The sequenced sample was peripheral blood. This TCR came from a man between 65 and 80 years old with active or convalescent COVID-19. CDR3 sequence reads: CASSQDGGHTDTQYF. In DNA form, the CDR3 reads TGCGCCAGCAGCCAAGACGGGGGGCACACAGATACGCAGTATTTT.